Listed here are 5 T cell receptor beta chains from one sample, sequenced in a study of untreated major depressive disorder. TCRdb's table, derived via immunoSEQ multiplex PCR, lists solely in-frame clones and lacks some. The table has some 20,000 clones, 70% to 90% seen once. The sequencing sample was made of CD4+ T cells from PBMCs. These TCRs come from a woman in her thirties in good health.

This chain joins TRBV10-3 and TRBJ2-2, with D possibly being TRBD1 (6 bases). The CDR3 runs to 13 residues. Between the trimmed V and J ends, which lost 7 bases and 4 bases, there was a span of 10 bases. The germline V gene encodes CDR1 ENHRY and CDR2 SYGVKD. The CDR3 region is CAIMAGATGELFF. For the CDR3, the DNA is TGTGCCATCATGGCAGGGGCCACCGGGGAGCTGTTTTTT.

The V and J genes are TRBV28 and TRBJ2-7, with D uncertain. V dropped 6 bases and J dropped 7 bases, with 19 bases sitting between them. This CDR3 has 14 amino acids. Germline V CDR1 and CDR2: MDHEN, SYDVKM. This CDR3 is CASRLPGATNEQYF. As DNA, the CDR3 is TGTGCCAGCAGACTCCCCGGTGCTACGAATGAGCAGTACTTC.

This rearrangement joins TRBV5-1 to TRBJ2-3, with D unclear. The CDR3 consists of 12 residues. CDR1 is SGHRS and CDR2 is YFSETQ in the germline V gene. V lost 0 bases and J lost 6, with 5 bases in between. DNA for the CDR3: TGCGCCAGCAGCTTGGTGTCGGATACGCAGTATTTT. Translating gives CASSLVSDTQYF. The whole variable domain, remainder taken from reference TRBV5-1 and TRBJ2-3, is KAGVTQTPRYLIKTRGQQVTLSCSPISGHRSVSWYQQTPGQGLQFLFEYFSETQRNKGNFPGRFSGRQFSNSRSEMNVSTLELGDSALYLCASSLVSDTQYFGPGTRLTVL.

V is TRBV6-6 and J is TRBJ2-2; possible D gene TRBD2, 6 bases. The CDR3 has 14 amino acids. Germline values: CDR1 MNHNY, CDR2 SVGAGI (reference sequence). V lost 6 bases to trimming and J lost 7 bases, with 15 bases between them. Here the CDR3 reads CASRRSSGNGELFF. CDR3 sequence (DNA): TGTGCCAGCAGACGGAGTAGCGGAAACGGGGAGCTGTTTTTT.

The J gene is TRBJ1-1, the V gene TRBV2; the D gene is possibly TRBD1 (6 bases). Germline assignment: CDR1 SNHLY and CDR2 FYNNEI. The CDR3 totals 15 residues. V dropped 5 bases and J dropped 7 bases, with 20 bases sitting between them. CDR3 in amino acids: CASSPEGSGVGEAFF. The CDR3 coding sequence is TGTGCCAGCAGTCCGGAGGGTTCAGGGGTAGGTGAAGCTTTCTTT.